The 22 T cell receptor beta chains reported below all come from one sample, sequenced in a study of siplizumab effects on memory and regulatory T cells. Here immunoSEQ multiplex PCR was the method, and the copy in TCRdb shows in-frame clones only, minus some. Here the sample spans some 110,000 clones, approximately 93% being singletons. The sequencing sample was made of Tregs sorted from blood. The origin of the receptors is a human donor in good health.

The J gene is TRBJ2-3, the V gene TRBV15, with D tentatively TRBD2 (5 bases). In germline, CDR1 is LNHNV, CDR2 YYDKDF (reference sequence). V dropped 4 bases and J dropped 0 bases, with 5 bases sitting between them. CDR3 length equals 13 residues. The DNA of the CDR3 is TGTGCCACCAGCACGGGGAGCACAGATACGCAGTATTTT. Amino acids: CATSTGSTDTQYF.

The chain couples TRBV6-1 to TRBJ2-5; 8 bases map to TRBD2. V lost 6 bases and J lost 5; bases outside the gene matches: 5. Germline V lookup: CDR1 MNHNS, CDR2 SASEGT. This CDR3 comprises 13 residues. In DNA form, the CDR3 reads TGTGCCAGCAGGTCGGGGGGGTTGGAGACCCAGTACTTC. As protein: CASRSGGLETQYF.

This chain uses TRBV27 with TRBJ2-3; 9 bases match TRBD2. The germline V gene encodes CDR1 MNHEY and CDR2 SMNVEV (reference sequence). This CDR3 is built from 14 residues. Trimming at V came to 2 bases and at J to 7 bases, leaving 4 bases not matched to a gene. CDR3 residues: CASSLAGGPYTQYF. Here the CDR3 DNA reads TGTGCCAGCAGTTTAGCGGGAGGGCCTTATACGCAGTATTTT.

Regarding this clone: The same CDR3 also results from other DNA sequences found in this sample. The rearrangement joins TRBV20-1 to TRBJ2-3; D not resolved. The CDR3 covers 11 residues. Germline V gene sequence: CDR1 DFQATT, CDR2 SNEGSKA (reference sequence). With 6 bases removed from V and 3 bases from J, the gap between germline ends came to 7 bases. This chain's CDR3 is CSASSTDTQYF. DNA for the CDR3: TGCAGTGCCAGTTCGACAGATACGCAGTATTTT.

The rearrangement joins TRBV5-1 to TRBJ2-2; D may correspond to TRBD1 or TRBD2 (6 bases each). There are 14 residues in the CDR3. Germline V gene sequence: CDR1 SGHRS, CDR2 YFSETQ. Trimming removed 4 bases from V and 7 bases from J, with 14 bases in between. CDR3 nucleotides: TGCGCCAGCAGCCCCTTGGGGGGCGGCGGGGAGCTGTTTTTT. This sequence encodes CASSPLGGGGELFF.

This rearrangement joins TRBV5-1 to TRBJ1-1; D is uncertain. CDR3 length equals 15 residues. Looked up from germline, CDR1 is SGHRS and CDR2 is YFSETQ. Between the trimmed V and J ends, which lost 1 base and 0 bases, there was a span of 10 bases. The CDR3 nucleotides read TGCGCCAGCAGCTTGACGGGTTCCATGAACACTGAAGCTTTCTTT. The encoded protein is CASSLTGSMNTEAFF.

V is TRBV9 and J is TRBJ2-5; TRBD1 might be the D (6 bases). Germline values: CDR1 SGDLS, CDR2 YYNGEE. V was shortened by 2 bases and J by 5 bases, with 16 bases between the two germline ends. The CDR3 consists of 15 residues. The CDR3 DNA reads as TGTGCCAGCAGCGTGAGGGGGTTTCGAGACGAGACCCAGTACTTC. As protein: CASSVRGFRDETQYF.

This clone was counted a single time. J is TRBJ2-5 and V is TRBV2; D is undetermined. Germline CDR1 and CDR2: SNHLY and FYNNEI. The V end was cut by 6 bases, the J end by 3 bases, with 5 bases between. CDR3 length equals 11 residues. The CDR3 sequence: CASRGEETQYF. CDR3 nucleotide sequence: TGTGCCAGCAGAGGAGAAGAGACCCAGTACTTC.

The chain uses TRBV7-9 and TRBJ2-2; unclear D gene. V was cut by 0 bases and J by 4 bases, with 3 bases left in between. This CDR3 spans 13 amino acids. Germline V gene data show CDR1 as SEHNR and CDR2 as FQNEAQ (reference sequence). For the CDR3, the DNA is TGTGCCAGCAGCTTAGCAGCCACCGGGGAGCTGTTTTTT. As protein: CASSLAATGELFF.

The sample holds one count of this clone. The gene calls are TRBV5-1 and TRBJ1-1; no clear D. The CDR3 is 13 residues long. Trimming removed 3 bases at V and 5 bases at J, with 11 bases between. In germline, CDR1 is SGHRS, CDR2 YFSETQ. The CDR3 is CASSSVVRTEAFF. The CDR3 coding sequence is TGCGCCAGCAGCTCCGTCGTCCGAACTGAAGCTTTCTTT. Full variable domain (remainder filled in from reference TRBV5-1 and TRBJ1-1): KAGVTQTPRYLIKTRGQQVTLSCSPISGHRSVSWYQQTPGQGLQFLFEYFSETQRNKGNFPGRFSGRQFSNSRSEMNVSTLELGDSALYLCASSSVVRTEAFFGQGTRLTVV.

This chain links TRBV15 with TRBJ1-2; D ambiguous. V gave up 0 bases and J gave up 0 bases, with 8 bases separating them. This CDR3 contains 15 residues. Per the germline V gene, CDR1 is LNHNV and CDR2 is YYDKDF (reference sequence). In DNA form, the CDR3 reads TGTGCCACCAGCAGAGATCTGAGAACTAACTATGGCTACACCTTC. This sequence encodes CATSRDLRTNYGYTF. Full variable domain (remainder filled in from reference TRBV15 and TRBJ1-2): DAMVIQNPRYQVTQFGKPVTLSCSQTLNHNVMYWYQQKSSQAPKLLFHYYDKDFNNEADTPDNFQSRRPNTSFCFLDIRSPGLGDTAMYLCATSRDLRTNYGYTFGSGTRLTVV.

The chain carries TRBV5-1 and TRBJ2-7, with TRBD1 matching over 9 bases. V gave up 0 bases and J gave up 5 bases; unmatched junction bases: 6. Germline V gives CDR1 SGHRS, CDR2 YFSETQ. CDR3 length: 15 amino acids. CDR3 sequence: CASSLEGTGYDEQYF. In nucleotides, the CDR3 is TGCGCCAGCAGCTTGGAAGGGACAGGGTACGACGAGCAGTACTTC.

This clone was seen just once. The rearrangement joins TRBV11-2 to TRBJ1-2; no firm D call. The CDR3 runs 15 residues. The germline V gene encodes CDR1 SGHAT and CDR2 FQNNGV. The V end lost 5 bases, the J end lost 7 bases, and 20 bases lay between the germline ends. CDR3 protein: CASSLRPGPVPGYTF. The DNA for the CDR3 is TGTGCCAGCAGCCTCCGGCCGGGCCCTGTCCCTGGCTACACCTTC.

The J gene is TRBJ1-1, the V gene TRBV7-8, with D maybe TRBD1 (5 bases). Germline V gene lookup returns CDR1 SGHVS and CDR2 FQNEAQ. Trimming cost V 1 base and J 1 base, with 13 bases left between them. There are 16 residues in the CDR3. CDR3 protein: CASSLGVGEPNTEAFF. In nucleotides, the CDR3 is TGTGCCAGCAGCTTAGGAGTGGGGGAACCGAACACTGAAGCTTTCTTT.

This clone was detected only once. CDR3 nucleotide sequence: TGTGCCAGCCGCGCAACGCAGTATTTT. Translating it yields CASRATQYF. This chain connects TRBV7-9 to TRBJ2-3; D uncertain. The CDR3 is made up of 9 amino acids. Germline CDR1 SEHNR, CDR2 FQNEAQ (reference sequence). Trimming removed 8 bases from V and 9 bases from J, with 6 bases in between.

This clone was counted between two and nine times. The chain recombines TRBV6-5 with TRBJ1-1; perhaps TRBD1 as D (6 bases). Deletions cut 7 bases from V and 8 bases from J, with 20 bases between. Looked up from germline, CDR1 is MNHEY and CDR2 is SVGAGI. The CDR3 contains 14 residues. The CDR3 here is CASTAFVAGAEAFF. Written as DNA, the CDR3 is TGTGCCAGCACCGCTTTCGTGGCAGGGGCGGAAGCTTTCTTT.

This clone was seen once. The genes are TRBV27 and TRBJ2-5; D ambiguous. The ends were cut back, 3 bases at V and 5 bases at J, with 10 bases in the middle. Germline lookup yields CDR1 MNHEY and CDR2 SMNVEV (reference sequence). The length of the CDR3 is 13 residues. CDR3 DNA sequence: TGTGCCAGCAGTTTCGGAGCAACCGAGACCCAGTACTTC. Its protein is CASSFGATETQYF.

This chain connects TRBV6-6 to TRBJ2-3; a possible D gene is TRBD1 (6 bases). Germline values: CDR1 MNHNY, CDR2 SVGAGI (reference sequence). This CDR3 is 15 amino acids long. V was shortened by 8 bases and J by 2 bases, with 17 bases between the two germline ends. CDR3 loop: CASFRGEAHTDTQYF. CDR3 bases: TGTGCCAGCTTCAGGGGAGAGGCCCACACAGATACGCAGTATTTT.

The V call is TRBV7-9, the J call TRBJ2-1; D gene uncertain. The V gene lost 5 bases and the J gene lost 11 bases, with 13 bases spanning the gap. CDR3 size: 12 residues. Germline V gene sequence: CDR1 SEHNR, CDR2 FQNEAQ (reference sequence). The CDR3 sequence is CASSQVDRKQFF. CDR3 bases: TGTGCCAGCAGCCAAGTCGACCGAAAGCAGTTCTTC.

This clone occurred once. This chain uses TRBV9 with TRBJ1-4; D is possibly TRBD1 (5 bases). The CDR3 covers 14 residues. With 0 bases removed from V and 8 bases from J, the gap between germline ends came to 11 bases. Looked up from germline, CDR1 is SGDLS and CDR2 is YYNGEE. The CDR3 nucleotides are TGTGCCAGCAGCGTAGGTGGGTGGGACGAAAAACTGTTTTTT. It encodes CASSVGGWDEKLFF.

The V gene is TRBV6-5, the J gene TRBJ1-1, with a tentative D call TRBD1 (5 bases). Trimming shortened V by 6 bases and J by 2 bases, and 7 bases separated the two germline ends. Germline V gene lookup returns CDR1 MNHEY and CDR2 SVGAGI. The CDR3 length is 12 residues. The CDR3 nucleotides are TGTGCCAGCAGGACAGCCAACACTGAAGCTTTCTTT. Amino acid sequence: CASRTANTEAFF.

The rearrangement uses TRBV7-6 and TRBJ2-3; 7 bases match TRBD2. The length of the CDR3 is 15 residues. V was clipped by 5 bases and J by 8 bases; unmatched bases: 13. Looked up from germline, CDR1 is SGHVS and CDR2 is FNYEAQ. The CDR3 spells CASSLSGTTEVTQYF. In DNA form, the CDR3 reads TGTGCCAGCAGCCTCTCCGGGACTACAGAAGTTACGCAGTATTTT. The full variable domain, with the rest looked up from reference TRBV7-6 and TRBJ2-3, is GAGVSQSPRYKVTKRGQDVALRCDPISGHVSLYWYRQALGQGPEFLTYFNYEAQQDKSGLPNDRFSAERPEGSISTLTIQRTEQRDSAMYRCASSLSGTTEVTQYFGPGTRLTVL.